These 2 T cell receptor beta chains originate from one sample sequenced in a study of cytomegalovirus exposure and HLA in healthy donors. Primers included in the PCR were 60 Vbeta and 13 Jbeta primers. Some clones are missing from TCRdb's copy, which holds only in-frame ones; the method was immunoSEQ multiplex PCR. Its table records 130,000 or so clones. Sequencing input: PBMCs. These receptors were taken from a woman aged 55-70 years in good health and CMV-seronegative.

This chain connects TRBV5-8 to TRBJ2-7; no reliable D call. The CDR3 sequence is 13 residues long. Germline V lookup: CDR1 SGHTS, CDR2 YDEGEE. Trimming left V 1 base short and J 0 bases short, with 5 bases between. The CDR3 DNA reads as TGTGCCAGCAGCTTGAAGAGCTCCTACGAGCAGTACTTC. Its protein is CASSLKSSYEQYF.

The CDR3 nucleotides read TGTGCCAGCAGGCCGGGACACTCCACCGGGGAGCTGTTTTTT. Translation gives CASRPGHSTGELFF. The rearrangement links TRBV2 to TRBJ2-2; D is perhaps TRBD1 (6 bases). Germline V CDR1 and CDR2: SNHLY, FYNNEI. CDR3 length equals 14 residues. Deletions cut 6 bases from V and 4 bases from J, with 12 bases between.